This T cell receptor (beta chain) was retrieved from a study of shared clonotypes between healthy human individuals. Regarding this clone: Its antigen is as yet unknown.

Findings and limits, study-wide: When naive CD4 clonotypes were compared across a handful of donors, approximately 4.9% were shared.

The authors loaded around 220 ng DNA, around 32,000 T cell genomes, into sorted-subset replicate PCRs. Clones were sequenced by immunoSEQ multiplex PCR, and TCRdb holds only the in-frame ones, with some missing. The sample has about 800,000 clones; around 96% are singletons. The CDR3 extends over 10 amino acids. V was trimmed by 6 bases and J by 14 bases, leaving 13 bases between them. CDR1 is SGHTA and CDR2 is FQGNSA in the germline V gene. Positively selected for CCR7, the CD45RO-negative cells used as naive CD8 cells excluded terminally differentiated effector memory CD45RA+ cells. The chain recombines TRBV7-2 with TRBJ1-2, with no clear D. The sample comprised naive CD8+ T cells sorted from blood. The sequence came from a young man in good health. Here the CDR3 reads CASSPRHLTF. The CDR3 DNA reads as TGTGCCAGCAGTCCGCGGCATTTAACCTTC.